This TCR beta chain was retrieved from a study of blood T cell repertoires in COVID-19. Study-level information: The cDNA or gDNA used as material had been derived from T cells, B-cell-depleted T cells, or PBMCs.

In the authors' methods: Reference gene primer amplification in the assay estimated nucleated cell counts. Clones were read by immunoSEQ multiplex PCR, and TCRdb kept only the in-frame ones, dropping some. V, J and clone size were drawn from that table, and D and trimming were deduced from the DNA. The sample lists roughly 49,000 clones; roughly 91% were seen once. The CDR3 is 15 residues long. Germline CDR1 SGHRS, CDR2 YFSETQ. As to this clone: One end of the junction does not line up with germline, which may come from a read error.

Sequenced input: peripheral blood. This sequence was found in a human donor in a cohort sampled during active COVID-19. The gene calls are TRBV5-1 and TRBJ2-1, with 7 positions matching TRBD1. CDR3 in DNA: TGCGCCAGCAGCTTGGGTGGACAGGATTACAGTGAGCAGTTCTTC. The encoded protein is CASSLGGQDYSEQFF.